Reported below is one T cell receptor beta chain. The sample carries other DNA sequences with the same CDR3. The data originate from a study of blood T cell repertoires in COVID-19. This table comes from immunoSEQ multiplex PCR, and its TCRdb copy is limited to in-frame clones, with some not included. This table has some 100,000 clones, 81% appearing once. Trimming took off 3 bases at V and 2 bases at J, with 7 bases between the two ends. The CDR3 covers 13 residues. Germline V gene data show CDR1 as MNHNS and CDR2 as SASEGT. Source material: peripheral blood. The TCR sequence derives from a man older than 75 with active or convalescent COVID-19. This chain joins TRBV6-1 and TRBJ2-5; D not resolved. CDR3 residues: CASSESGQETQYF. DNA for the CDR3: TGTGCCAGCAGTGAGTCCGGGCAAGAGACCCAGTACTTC.